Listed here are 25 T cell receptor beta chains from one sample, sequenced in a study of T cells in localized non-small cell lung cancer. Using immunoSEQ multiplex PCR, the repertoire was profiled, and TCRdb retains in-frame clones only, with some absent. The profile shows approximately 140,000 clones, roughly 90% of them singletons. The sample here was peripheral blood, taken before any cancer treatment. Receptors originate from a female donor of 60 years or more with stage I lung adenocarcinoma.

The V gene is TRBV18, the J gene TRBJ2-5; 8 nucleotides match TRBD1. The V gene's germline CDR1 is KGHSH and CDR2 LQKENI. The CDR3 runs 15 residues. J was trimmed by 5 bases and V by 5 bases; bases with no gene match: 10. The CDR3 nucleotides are TGTGCCAGCTCATCCGTGGCAGGGGGCGGCGAGACCCAGTACTTC. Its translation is CASSSVAGGGETQYF.

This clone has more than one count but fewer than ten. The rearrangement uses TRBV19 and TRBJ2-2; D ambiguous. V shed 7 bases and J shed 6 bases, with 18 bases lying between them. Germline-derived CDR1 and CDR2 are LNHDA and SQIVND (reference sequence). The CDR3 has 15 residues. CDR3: CASTPVGIDAGELFF. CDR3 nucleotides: TGTGCCAGTACCCCTGTCGGAATAGACGCCGGGGAGCTGTTTTTT.

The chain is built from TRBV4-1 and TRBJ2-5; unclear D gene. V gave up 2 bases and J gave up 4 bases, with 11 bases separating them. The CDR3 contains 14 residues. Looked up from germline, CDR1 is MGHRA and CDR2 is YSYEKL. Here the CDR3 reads CASSQPRVRETQYF. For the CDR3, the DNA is TGCGCCAGCAGCCAACCTAGAGTCCGAGAGACCCAGTACTTC.

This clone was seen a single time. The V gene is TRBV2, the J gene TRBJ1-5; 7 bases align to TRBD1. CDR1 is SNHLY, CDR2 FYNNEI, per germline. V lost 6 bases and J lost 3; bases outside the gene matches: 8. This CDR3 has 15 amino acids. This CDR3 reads CASSGDSLVNQPQHF. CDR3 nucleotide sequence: TGTGCCAGCAGCGGGGACAGTTTGGTCAATCAGCCCCAGCATTTT.

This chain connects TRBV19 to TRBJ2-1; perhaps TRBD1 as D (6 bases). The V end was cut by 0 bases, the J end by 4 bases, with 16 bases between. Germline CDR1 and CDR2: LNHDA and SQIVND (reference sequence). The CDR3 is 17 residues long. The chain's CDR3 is CASSIDGRGWAYNEQFF. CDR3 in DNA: TGTGCCAGTAGTATAGACGGTAGGGGGTGGGCTTACAATGAGCAGTTCTTC.

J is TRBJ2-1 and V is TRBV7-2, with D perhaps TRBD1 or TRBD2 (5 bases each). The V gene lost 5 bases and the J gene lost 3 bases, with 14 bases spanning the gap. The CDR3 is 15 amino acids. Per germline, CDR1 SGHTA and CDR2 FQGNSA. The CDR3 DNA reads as TGTGCCAGCAGCCCCCGAAGGGACCACTACAATGAGCAGTTCTTC. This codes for CASSPRRDHYNEQFF.

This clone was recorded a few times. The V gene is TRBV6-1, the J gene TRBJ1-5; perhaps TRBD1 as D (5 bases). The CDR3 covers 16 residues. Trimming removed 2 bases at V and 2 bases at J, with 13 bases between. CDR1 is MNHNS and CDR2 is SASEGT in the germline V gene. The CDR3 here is CASSELGVQGNQPQHF. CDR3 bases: TGTGCCAGCAGTGAATTGGGGGTCCAAGGCAATCAGCCCCAGCATTTT.

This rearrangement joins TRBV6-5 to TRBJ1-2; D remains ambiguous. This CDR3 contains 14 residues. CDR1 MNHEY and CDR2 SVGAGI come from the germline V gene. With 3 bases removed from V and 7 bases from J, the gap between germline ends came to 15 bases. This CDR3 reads CASSYEGSRTGYTF. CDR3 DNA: TGTGCCAGCAGTTATGAGGGATCACGGACTGGCTACACCTTC.

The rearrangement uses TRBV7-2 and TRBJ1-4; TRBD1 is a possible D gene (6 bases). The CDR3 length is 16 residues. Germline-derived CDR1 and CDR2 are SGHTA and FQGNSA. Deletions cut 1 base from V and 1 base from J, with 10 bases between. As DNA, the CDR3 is TGTGCCAGCAGCTTAGAATACAGGGAAACTAATGAAAAACTGTTTTTT. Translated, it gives CASSLEYRETNEKLFF.

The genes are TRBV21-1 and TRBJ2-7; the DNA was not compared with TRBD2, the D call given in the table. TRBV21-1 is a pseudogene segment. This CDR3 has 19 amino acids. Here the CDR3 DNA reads TGTGCCAGCAGCAAAGCGCGGGATGCCGTCCTTCATAGCTCCTACGAGCAGTACTTC. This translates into CASSKARDAVLHSSYEQYF.

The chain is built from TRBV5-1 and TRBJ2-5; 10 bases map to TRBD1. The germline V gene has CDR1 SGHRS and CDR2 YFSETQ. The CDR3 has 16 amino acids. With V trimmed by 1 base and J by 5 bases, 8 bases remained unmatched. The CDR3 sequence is CASSLMTGGDGETQYF. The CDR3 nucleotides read TGCGCCAGCAGCTTGATGACAGGGGGCGACGGGGAGACCCAGTACTTC. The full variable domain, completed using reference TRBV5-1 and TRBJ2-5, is KAGVTQTPRYLIKTRGQQVTLSCSPISGHRSVSWYQQTPGQGLQFLFEYFSETQRNKGNFPGRFSGRQFSNSRSEMNVSTLELGDSALYLCASSLMTGGDGETQYFGPGTRLLVL.

The CDR3 is CASSTGTAGELFF. The CDR3 DNA sequence: TGTGCCAGCAGTACAGGGACGGCCGGGGAGCTGTTTTTT. The chain carries TRBV2 and TRBJ2-2; possibly TRBD1 for D (6 bases). The CDR3 extends over 13 amino acids. Per the germline V gene, CDR1 is SNHLY and CDR2 is FYNNEI. The V and J ends lost 5 bases and 6 bases respectively, with 10 bases between them.

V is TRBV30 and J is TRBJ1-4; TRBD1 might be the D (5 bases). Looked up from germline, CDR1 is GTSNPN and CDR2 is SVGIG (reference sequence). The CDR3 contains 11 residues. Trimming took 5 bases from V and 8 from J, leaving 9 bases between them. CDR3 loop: CAWLEGEKLFF. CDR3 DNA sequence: TGTGCCTGGTTGGAGGGGGAAAAACTGTTTTTT.

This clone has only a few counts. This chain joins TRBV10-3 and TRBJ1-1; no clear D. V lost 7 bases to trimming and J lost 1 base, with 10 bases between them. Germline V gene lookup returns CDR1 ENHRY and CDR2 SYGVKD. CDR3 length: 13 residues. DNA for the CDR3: TGTGCCATCAAACTGGAAACGAACACTGAAGCTTTCTTT. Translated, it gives CAIKLETNTEAFF.

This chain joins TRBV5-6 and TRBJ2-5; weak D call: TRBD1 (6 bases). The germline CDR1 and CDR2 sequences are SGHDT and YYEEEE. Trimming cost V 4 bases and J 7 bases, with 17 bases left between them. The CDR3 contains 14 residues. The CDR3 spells CASSPGQKGRTQYF. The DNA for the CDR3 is TGTGCCAGCAGCCCTGGACAGAAGGGTCGGACCCAGTACTTC.

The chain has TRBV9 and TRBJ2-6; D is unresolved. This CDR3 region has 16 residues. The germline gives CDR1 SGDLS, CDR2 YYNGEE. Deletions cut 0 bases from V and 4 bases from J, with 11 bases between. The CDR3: CASSVAWAPGANVLTF. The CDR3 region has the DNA TGTGCCAGCAGCGTAGCCTGGGCACCCGGGGCCAACGTCCTGACTTTC.

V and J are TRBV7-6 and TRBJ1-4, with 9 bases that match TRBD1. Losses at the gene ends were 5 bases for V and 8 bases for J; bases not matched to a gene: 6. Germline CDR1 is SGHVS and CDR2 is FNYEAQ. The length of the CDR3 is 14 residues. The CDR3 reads CASSVGQGREKLFF. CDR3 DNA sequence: TGTGCCAGCAGCGTGGGACAGGGAAGGGAAAAACTGTTTTTT. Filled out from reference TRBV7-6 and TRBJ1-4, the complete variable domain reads GAGVSQSPRYKVTKRGQDVALRCDPISGHVSLYWYRQALGQGPEFLTYFNYEAQQDKSGLPNDRFSAERPEGSISTLTIQRTEQRDSAMYRCASSVGQGREKLFFGSGTQLSVL.

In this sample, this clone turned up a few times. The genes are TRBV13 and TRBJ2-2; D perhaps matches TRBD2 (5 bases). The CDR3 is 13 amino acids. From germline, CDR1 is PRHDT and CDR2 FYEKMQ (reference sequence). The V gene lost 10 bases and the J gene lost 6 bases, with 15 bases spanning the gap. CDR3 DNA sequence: TGTGCCAACCGACGGGGTACGGCCGGGGAGCTGTTTTTT. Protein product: CANRRGTAGELFF.

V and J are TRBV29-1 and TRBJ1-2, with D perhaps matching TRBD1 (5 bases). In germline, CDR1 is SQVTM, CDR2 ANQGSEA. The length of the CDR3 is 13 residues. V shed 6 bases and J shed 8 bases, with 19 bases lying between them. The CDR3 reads CSVFSGTSMGYTF. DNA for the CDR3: TGCAGCGTATTTTCCGGGACTTCCATGGGCTACACCTTC.

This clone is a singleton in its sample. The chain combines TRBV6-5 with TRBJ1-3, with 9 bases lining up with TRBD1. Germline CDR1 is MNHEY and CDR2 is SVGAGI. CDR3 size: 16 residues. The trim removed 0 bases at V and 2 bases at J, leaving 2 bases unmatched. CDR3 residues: CASSYSGTGTGNTIYF. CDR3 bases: TGTGCCAGCAGTTACTCCGGGACAGGGACTGGAAACACCATATATTTT.

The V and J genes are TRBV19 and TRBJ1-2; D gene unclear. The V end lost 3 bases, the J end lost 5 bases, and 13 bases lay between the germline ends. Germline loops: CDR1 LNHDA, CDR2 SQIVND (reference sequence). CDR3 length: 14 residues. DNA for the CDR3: TGTGCCAGTAGTATTAGCAGAAAGGATTATGGCTACACCTTC. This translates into CASSISRKDYGYTF.

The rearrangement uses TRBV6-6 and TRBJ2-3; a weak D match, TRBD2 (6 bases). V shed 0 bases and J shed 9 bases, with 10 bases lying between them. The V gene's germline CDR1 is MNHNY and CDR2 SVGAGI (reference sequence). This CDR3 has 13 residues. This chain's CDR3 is CASSYSSSDTQYF. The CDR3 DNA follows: TGTGCCAGCAGTTACTCGTCTAGCGACACGCAGTATTTT.

CDR3 loop: CASSSGRGGRAWNEQFF. Written as DNA, the CDR3 is TGTGCCAGCAGCTCCGGAAGGGGCGGGAGGGCCTGGAATGAGCAGTTCTTC. This chain links TRBV11-2 with TRBJ2-1, with 9 bases that match TRBD2. The CDR3 has 17 amino acids. Germline V gene data show CDR1 as SGHAT and CDR2 as FQNNGV. With V trimmed by 4 bases and J by 7 bases, 14 bases remained unmatched.

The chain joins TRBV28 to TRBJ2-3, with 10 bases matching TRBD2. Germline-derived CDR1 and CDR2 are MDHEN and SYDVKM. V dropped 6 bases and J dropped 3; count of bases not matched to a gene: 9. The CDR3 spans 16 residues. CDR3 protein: CASSLPGTSVTDTQYF. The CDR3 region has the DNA TGTGCCAGCAGCTTGCCCGGGACTAGCGTAACAGATACGCAGTATTTT.

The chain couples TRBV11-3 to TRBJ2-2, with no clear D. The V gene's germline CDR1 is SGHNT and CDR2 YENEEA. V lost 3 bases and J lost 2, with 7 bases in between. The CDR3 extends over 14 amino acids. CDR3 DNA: TGTGCCAGCAGCTTGTTAAGAAACACCGGGGAGCTGTTTTTT. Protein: CASSLLRNTGELFF.